This entry lists 30 T cell receptor beta chains sequenced from one sample in a study of siplizumab effects on memory and regulatory T cells. Libraries were prepared by immunoSEQ multiplex PCR; TCRdb keeps only in-frame clonotypes and omits some of them. Of some 100,000 clones listed, about 90% are singletons. Sequencing used Tregs sorted from blood. These receptors were obtained from a human donor in good health.

CDR3 residues: CASSLSGQYPHFEQYF. The CDR3 coding sequence is TGTGCCAGCAGTTTATCCGGGCAGTATCCCCACTTTGAGCAGTACTTC. The chain recombines TRBV28 with TRBJ2-7, with unresolved D. The germline V gene has CDR1 MDHEN and CDR2 SYDVKM. Trimming cost V 1 base and J 7 bases, with 20 bases left between them. This CDR3 region has 16 residues.

CDR3 residues: CASSSGLTTDTQYF. As DNA, the CDR3 is TGTGCCAGCAGCTCGGGACTTACTACAGATACGCAGTATTTT. The rearrangement uses TRBV11-2 and TRBJ2-3; D perhaps matches TRBD2 (6 bases). The V end was cut by 4 bases, the J end by 3 bases, with 11 bases between. The CDR3 has 14 amino acids. The germline V gene encodes CDR1 SGHAT and CDR2 FQNNGV.

The chain employs TRBV30 and TRBJ2-1; 7 bases line up with TRBD1. V trimming: 2 bases; J trimming: 2 bases; junction bases outside the gene matches: 0. Germline loops: CDR1 GTSNPN, CDR2 SVGIG (reference sequence). The CDR3 runs 13 residues. The CDR3 DNA follows: TGTGCCTGGAGTCAGGGGGCCTACAATGAGCAGTTCTTC. Its translation is CAWSQGAYNEQFF.

The chain joins TRBV6-6 to TRBJ2-3; 10 bases are a match to TRBD2. The V gene's germline CDR1 is MNHNY and CDR2 SVGAGI (reference sequence). The length of the CDR3 is 13 residues. V lost 11 bases and J lost 3; bases outside the gene matches: 5. The CDR3: CAEAGGPTDTQYF. In nucleotides, the CDR3 is TGTGCCGAAGCGGGAGGGCCTACAGATACGCAGTATTTT.

V and J are TRBV19 and TRBJ2-1; 13 bases map to TRBD2. The CDR3 has 19 amino acids. The V gene's germline CDR1 is LNHDA and CDR2 SQIVND (reference sequence). V trimming: 5 bases; J trimming: 3 bases; junction bases outside the gene matches: 13. In nucleotides, the CDR3 is TGTGCCAGTAGTTTCATATCACTAGCGGGAGGGAGGGTCTACAATGAGCAGTTCTTC. Translating it yields CASSFISLAGGRVYNEQFF. The full variable domain, with the rest looked up from reference TRBV19 and TRBJ2-1, is DGGITQSPKYLFRKEGQNVTLSCEQNLNHDAMYWYRQDPGQGLRLIYYSQIVNDFQKGDIAEGYSVSREKKESFPLTVTSAQKNPTAFYLCASSFISLAGGRVYNEQFFGPGTRLTVL.

This clone was recorded once. The gene calls are TRBV7-2 and TRBJ2-5; 14 bases align to TRBD2. Germline CDR1 SGHTA, CDR2 FQGNSA. CDR3 size: 17 residues. With V trimmed by 5 bases and J by 4 bases, 9 bases remained unmatched. CDR3: CASSQRLAGGKGETQYF. The CDR3 nucleotides read TGTGCCAGCAGCCAGAGACTAGCGGGAGGGAAGGGAGAGACCCAGTACTTC.

This rearrangement joins TRBV6-5 to TRBJ1-1; D may be TRBD1 (6 bases). The CDR3 covers 13 residues. Trimming pared 5 bases from V and 11 bases from J, leaving 18 bases between. CDR1 is MNHEY, CDR2 SVGAGI, per germline. The CDR3 sequence is CASSRGSEWVAFF. The CDR3 DNA is TGTGCCAGCAGTAGGGGGAGTGAATGGGTGGCTTTCTTT.

The chain couples TRBV7-3 to TRBJ1-1; a weak D match, TRBD1 (5 bases). Germline values: CDR1 SGHTA, CDR2 FQGTGA. The CDR3 extends over 14 amino acids. Trimming removed 1 base at V and 3 bases at J, with 9 bases between. The CDR3 DNA reads as TGTGCCAGCAGCTTAATGGGGGATGACACTGAAGCTTTCTTT. It translates to CASSLMGDDTEAFF.

The rearrangement uses TRBV9 and TRBJ2-1, with 8 bases aligning to TRBD1. The CDR3 runs to 15 residues. V lost 2 bases to trimming and J lost 8 bases; unmatched junction nucleotides: 9. Germline CDR1 is SGDLS and CDR2 is YYNGEE. DNA of the CDR3: TGTGCCAGCAGCGTTACTCACAGGGGGATCTATGAGCAGTTCTTC. Protein sequence: CASSVTHRGIYEQFF.

V is TRBV6-6 and J is TRBJ2-7; 9 bases agree with TRBD1. The CDR3 has 14 amino acids. V shed 5 bases and J 4 bases; nucleotides not matched to a gene: 6. Looked up from germline, CDR1 is MNHNY and CDR2 is SVGAGI (reference sequence). CDR3: CASSLRDRVYEQYF. CDR3 DNA sequence: TGTGCCAGCAGTCTCCGGGACAGGGTGTACGAGCAGTACTTC.

The CDR3 DNA reads as TGTGCCAGCAGCCAATCTAGCGGGAGCGCCTACGAGCAGTACTTC. Its protein is CASSQSSGSAYEQYF. The chain couples TRBV6-6 to TRBJ2-7; 10 positions match TRBD2. Germline V gene lookup returns CDR1 MNHNY and CDR2 SVGAGI (reference sequence). V lost 6 bases and J lost 2; bases outside the gene matches: 7. The CDR3 is 15 residues long.

V and J are TRBV4-1 and TRBJ2-1, with D perhaps matching TRBD1 (5 bases). The germline V and J ends were trimmed by 5 bases and 2 bases, with 10 bases remaining between them. CDR1 is MGHRA and CDR2 is YSYEKL in the germline V gene. The CDR3 loop spans 14 amino acids. The CDR3 spells CASSARVPYNEQFF. DNA of the CDR3: TGCGCCAGCAGCGCCAGGGTCCCCTACAATGAGCAGTTCTTC.

The chain has TRBV29-1 and TRBJ1-1; possible D gene TRBD1, 5 bases. Germline loops: CDR1 SQVTM, CDR2 ANQGSEA. This CDR3 contains 13 residues. The V end lost 7 bases, the J end lost 8 bases, and 20 bases lay between the germline ends. The CDR3 DNA sequence: TGCAGCGCGAGGTTAGGGGCGATACAGGAAGCTTTCTTT. This encodes CSARLGAIQEAFF.

J is TRBJ2-7 and V is TRBV10-3, with 12 bases matching TRBD2. After removal of 0 bases from V and 3 bases from J, the junction contained 3 bases not matched to a gene. Germline CDR1 and CDR2: ENHRY and SYGVKD. The CDR3 contains 16 residues. The CDR3 DNA reads as TGTGCCATCAGTGAGTCTCTAGCGGGAGGGTTCTACGAGCAGTACTTC. It codes for CAISESLAGGFYEQYF.

CDR3 loop: CASSILQGGSNQPQHF. The CDR3 region has the DNA TGTGCCAGTAGTATCCTACAGGGTGGTAGCAATCAGCCCCAGCATTTT. V is TRBV19 and J is TRBJ1-5, with D perhaps TRBD1 (6 bases). The CDR3 sequence is 16 residues long. Trimming removed 3 bases from V and 0 bases from J, with 12 bases in between. Germline V lookup: CDR1 LNHDA, CDR2 SQIVND (reference sequence).

The chain combines TRBV11-3 with TRBJ2-1, with no clear D. The CDR3 runs to 13 residues. V was shortened by 5 bases and J by 0 bases, with 5 bases between the two germline ends. Germline V gene sequence: CDR1 SGHNT, CDR2 YENEEA. CDR3 sequence (DNA): TGTGCCAGCAGCGAGAACTCCTACAATGAGCAGTTCTTC. Encoded protein: CASSENSYNEQFF. The entire variable domain, with the rest obtained from reference TRBV11-3 and TRBJ2-1, is as follows: EAGVVQSPRYKIIEKKQPVAFWCNPISGHNTLYWYLQNLGQGPELLIRYENEEAVDDSQLPKDRFSAERLKGVDSTLKIQPAELGDSAVYLCASSENSYNEQFFGPGTRLTVL.

This clone was counted a single time. This chain connects TRBV6-6 to TRBJ2-3; 7 nucleotides align to TRBD2. This CDR3 has 15 residues. Germline CDR1 reads MNHNY; CDR2 reads SVGAGI (reference sequence). Trimming took 2 bases from V and 3 from J; bases not matched to a gene: 5. CDR3 sequence: CASSYGGGWTDTQYF. The CDR3, as DNA: TGTGCCAGCAGTTACGGGGGGGGTTGGACAGATACGCAGTATTTT.

This clone was counted once. This chain connects TRBV11-2 to TRBJ2-3; D may be TRBD1 (5 bases). CDR3 length equals 17 residues. V was cut by 2 bases and J by 4 bases, with 19 bases left in between. The germline V gene encodes CDR1 SGHAT and CDR2 FQNNGV. Here the CDR3 reads CASSLMFQGFTADTQYF. In DNA form, the CDR3 reads TGTGCCAGCAGCTTAATGTTCCAGGGTTTTACAGCAGATACGCAGTATTTT. Full variable domain (missing parts from reference TRBV11-2 and TRBJ2-3): EAGVAQSPRYKIIEKRQSVAFWCNPISGHATLYWYQQILGQGPKLLIQFQNNGVVDDSQLPKDRFSAERLKGVDSTLKIQPAKLEDSAVYLCASSLMFQGFTADTQYFGPGTRLTVL.

V gene TRBV20-1 combines with J gene TRBJ1-2, with D tentatively TRBD1 (6 bases). The V end was cut by 5 bases, the J end by 8 bases, with 12 bases between. Germline values: CDR1 DFQATT, CDR2 SNEGSKA (reference sequence). The CDR3 has 11 residues. The CDR3 protein is CSASLTGGYTF. CDR3 DNA: TGCAGTGCTTCTTTGACAGGCGGCTACACCTTC.

The chain employs TRBV5-1 and TRBJ2-3; 10 bases align to TRBD2. Germline trimming cut 3 bases from V and 1 base from J; bases unmatched to any gene: 17. This CDR3 contains 20 residues. Germline CDR1 is SGHRS and CDR2 is YFSETQ. CDR3 nucleotides: TGCGCCAGCAGCTCCTTGAACAAAGCGGGAGGGACGGGGCGCACAGATACGCAGTATTTT. Its protein product is CASSSLNKAGGTGRTDTQYF.

V is TRBV9 and J is TRBJ2-3, with 9 bases that match TRBD2. Germline CDR1 SGDLS, CDR2 YYNGEE. J was trimmed by 1 base and V by 0 bases; bases with no gene match: 3. The CDR3 covers 16 residues. CDR3 nucleotide sequence: TGTGCCAGCAGCGTAGCCATAGCGGGGGGCACAGATACGCAGTATTTT. Protein: CASSVAIAGGTDTQYF.

The V call is TRBV1, the J call TRBJ1-2; the table's D call, TRBD1, was not checked against the DNA. TRBV1 is shown as a pseudogene. The CDR3 is 14 amino acids. The CDR3 bases are TGCACCAGCAGACAATTGACAGTCCACTATGGCTACACCTTC. Translating it yields CTSRQLTVHYGYTF.

This rearrangement joins TRBV30 to TRBJ1-4, with 7 bases matching TRBD1. Germline assignment: CDR1 GTSNPN and CDR2 SVGIG (reference sequence). Germline trimming cut 6 bases from V and 5 bases from J; bases unmatched to any gene: 9. This CDR3 is built from 14 residues. For the CDR3, the DNA is TGTGCCTGCGAACGACAGGGTGGGAATGAAAAACTGTTTTTT. Translation gives CACERQGGNEKLFF.

The chain recombines TRBV9 with TRBJ2-1, with 9 bases matching TRBD2. The CDR3 is made up of 15 amino acids. Germline V gene sequence: CDR1 SGDLS, CDR2 YYNGEE. J gave up 4 bases and V 4 bases, and 6 bases lay outside the gene matches. The CDR3 protein is CASSWTSDLYNEQFF. CDR3 nucleotide sequence: TGTGCCAGCAGCTGGACTAGCGACCTATACAATGAGCAGTTCTTC. The entire variable domain, with the rest obtained from reference TRBV9 and TRBJ2-1, is as follows: DSGVTQTPKHLITATGQRVTLRCSPRSGDLSVYWYQQSLDQGLQFLIQYYNGEERAKGNILERFSAQQFPDLHSELNLSSLELGDSALYFCASSWTSDLYNEQFFGPGTRLTVL.

Remarks on this clone: One end of the junction is discordant with germline, which a read error may explain. The gene calls are TRBV7-7 and TRBJ2-5, with 10 bases that match TRBD2. CDR1 SSHAT and CDR2 FNYEAQ come from the germline V gene (reference sequence). The CDR3 sequence is 16 residues long. The chain's CDR3 is CASSLATASGSETQYF. For the CDR3, the DNA is TGTGCTAGCAGCTTAGCGACGGCTAGCGGGAGTGAGACCCAGTACTTC.

The rearrangement joins TRBV5-1 to TRBJ1-2; D is ambiguous. The CDR3 loop spans 13 amino acids. The germline CDR1 and CDR2 sequences are SGHRS and YFSETQ. The ends were cut back, 0 bases at V and 2 bases at J, with 5 bases in the middle. CDR3 region: CASSLASNYGYTF. As DNA, the CDR3 is TGCGCCAGCAGCTTGGCCTCGAACTATGGCTACACCTTC.

V gene TRBV2 combines with J gene TRBJ2-2, with D uncertain. This CDR3 comprises 12 residues. CDR1 is SNHLY, CDR2 FYNNEI, per germline. Trimming pared 4 bases from V and 6 bases from J, leaving 6 bases between. CDR3 in amino acids: CASSVKAGELFF. DNA of the CDR3: TGTGCCAGCAGTGTGAAGGCCGGGGAGCTGTTTTTT.

This chain connects TRBV30 to TRBJ1-1; TRBD1 agrees at 7 bases. In germline, CDR1 is GTSNPN, CDR2 SVGIG (reference sequence). V dropped 2 bases and J dropped 2; count of bases not matched to a gene: 8. The CDR3 spans 15 residues. The CDR3 DNA reads TGTGCCTGGAGTCCCCTAGGACAGGATAACACTGAAGCTTTCTTT. Protein product: CAWSPLGQDNTEAFF.

The V and J genes are TRBV5-4 and TRBJ1-1; TRBD1 matches at 7 bases. After removal of 4 bases from V and 6 bases from J, the junction contained 15 bases not matched to a gene. The CDR3 length is 16 residues. Germline V gives CDR1 SGHNT, CDR2 YYREEE (reference sequence). This CDR3 reads CASSHNERQGPPEAFF. In nucleotides, the CDR3 is TGTGCCAGCAGCCACAACGAAAGACAGGGCCCCCCTGAAGCTTTCTTT. Combining the CDR3 with reference TRBV5-4 and TRBJ1-1 gives the whole variable domain ETGVTQSPTHLIKTRGQQVTLRCSSQSGHNTVSWYQQALGQGPQFIFQYYREEENGRGNFPPRFSGLQFPNYSSELNVNALELDDSALYLCASSHNERQGPPEAFFGQGTRLTVV.

The chain joins TRBV5-6 to TRBJ2-1; D is ambiguous. This CDR3 contains 14 residues. Trimming removed 5 bases at V and 14 bases at J, with 23 bases between. Germline CDR1 reads SGHDT; CDR2 reads YYEEEE. This CDR3 reads CASRLAAAISVEFF. As DNA, the CDR3 is TGTGCCAGCAGGCTGGCGGCGGCGATTTCGGTAGAGTTCTTC.